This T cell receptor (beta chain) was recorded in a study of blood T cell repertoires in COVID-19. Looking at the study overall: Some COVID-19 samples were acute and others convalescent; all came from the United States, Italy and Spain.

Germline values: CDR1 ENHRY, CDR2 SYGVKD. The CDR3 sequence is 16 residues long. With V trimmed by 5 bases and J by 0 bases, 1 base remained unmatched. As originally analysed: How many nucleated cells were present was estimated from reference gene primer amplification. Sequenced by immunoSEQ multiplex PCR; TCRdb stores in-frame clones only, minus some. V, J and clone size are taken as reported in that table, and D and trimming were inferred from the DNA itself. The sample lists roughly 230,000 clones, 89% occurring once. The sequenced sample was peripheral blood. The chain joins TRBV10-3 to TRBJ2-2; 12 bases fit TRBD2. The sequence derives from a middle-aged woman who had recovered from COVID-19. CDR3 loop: CAISPSGGANTGELFF. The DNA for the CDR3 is TGTGCCATCAGTCCTAGCGGGGGGGCGAACACCGGGGAGCTGTTTTTT.